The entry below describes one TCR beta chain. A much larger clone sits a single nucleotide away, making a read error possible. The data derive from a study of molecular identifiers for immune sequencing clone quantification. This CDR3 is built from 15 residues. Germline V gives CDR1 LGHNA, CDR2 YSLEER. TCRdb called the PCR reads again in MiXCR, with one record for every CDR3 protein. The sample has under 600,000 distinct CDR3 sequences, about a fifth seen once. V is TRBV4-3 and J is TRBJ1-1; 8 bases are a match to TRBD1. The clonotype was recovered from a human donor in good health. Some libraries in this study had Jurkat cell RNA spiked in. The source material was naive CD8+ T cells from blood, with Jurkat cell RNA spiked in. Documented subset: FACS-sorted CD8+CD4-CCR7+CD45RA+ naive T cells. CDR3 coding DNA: TGCGCCGGCAGCCAAGAGGACAGGGCGAACACTGAAGCTTTCTTT. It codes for CAGSQEDRANTEAFF.